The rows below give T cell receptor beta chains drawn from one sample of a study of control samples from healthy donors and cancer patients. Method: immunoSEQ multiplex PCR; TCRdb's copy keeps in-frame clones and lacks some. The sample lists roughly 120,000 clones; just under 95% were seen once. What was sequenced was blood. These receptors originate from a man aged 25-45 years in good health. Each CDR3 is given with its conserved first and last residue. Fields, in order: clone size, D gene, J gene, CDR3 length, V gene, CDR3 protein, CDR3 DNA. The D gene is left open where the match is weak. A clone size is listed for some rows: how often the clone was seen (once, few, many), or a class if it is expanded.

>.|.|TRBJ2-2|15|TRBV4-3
CASSQDGTIAGELFF
TGCGCCAGCAGCCAAGATGGGACCATCGCCGGGGAGCTGTTTTTT
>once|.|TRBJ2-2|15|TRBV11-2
CASSRDGSITGELFF
TGTGCCAGCAGCCGAGATGGCTCCATCACCGGGGAGCTGTTTTTT
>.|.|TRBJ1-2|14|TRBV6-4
CASSDSAGYYGYTF
TGTGCCAGCAGTGACTCCGCAGGTTACTATGGCTACACCTTC
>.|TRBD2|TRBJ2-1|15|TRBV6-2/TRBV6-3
CASSYSGLGGDEQFF
TGTGCCAGCAGTTACTCCGGACTAGGAGGGGATGAGCAGTTCTTC
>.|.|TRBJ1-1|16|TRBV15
CATSRVLLGWDTEAFF
TGTGCCACCAGCAGAGTCCTTCTGGGGTGGGACACTGAAGCTTTCTTT
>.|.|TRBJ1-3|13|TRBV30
CAWARGSGNTIYF
TGTGCCTGGGCTAGGGGCTCTGGAAACACCATATATTTT
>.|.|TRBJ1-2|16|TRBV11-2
CASSSTPGRRGYGYTF
TGTGCCAGCAGCTCAACGCCCGGTCGCAGGGGCTATGGCTACACCTTC
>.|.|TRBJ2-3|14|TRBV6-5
CASSYWSSTDTQYF
TGTGCCAGCAGTTACTGGAGTAGCACAGATACGCAGTATTTT
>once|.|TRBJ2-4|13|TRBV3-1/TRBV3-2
CASSQDKEGIQYF
TGTGCCAGCAGCCAAGACAAGGAAGGCATTCAGTACTTC
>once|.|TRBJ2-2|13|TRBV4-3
CASSQTGGGELFF
TGCGCCAGCAGCCAGACAGGAGGCGGGGAGCTGTTTTTT
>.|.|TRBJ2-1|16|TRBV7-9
CASSLSVGQSRNEQFF
TGTGCCAGCAGCTTATCTGTCGGGCAGAGCCGCAATGAGCAGTTCTTC
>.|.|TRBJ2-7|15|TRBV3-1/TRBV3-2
CASSPRQTIFYEQYF
TGTGCCAGCAGCCCCCGACAGACTATTTTCTACGAGCAGTACTTC
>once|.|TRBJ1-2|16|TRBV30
CAWSAPLQGTNYGYTF
TGTGCCTGGAGTGCCCCCCTCCAGGGAACTAACTATGGCTACACCTTC
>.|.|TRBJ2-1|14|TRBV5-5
CASSPLGGGNEQFF
TGTGCCAGCAGCCCCCTAGGGGGGGGGAATGAGCAGTTCTTC
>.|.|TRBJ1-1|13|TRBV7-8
CASSLRGYTEAFF
TGTGCCAGCAGCCTAAGAGGTTACACTGAAGCTTTCTTT
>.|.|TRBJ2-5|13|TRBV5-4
CASSMDGQATQYF
TGTGCCAGCAGCATGGACGGCCAGGCGACCCAGTACTTC
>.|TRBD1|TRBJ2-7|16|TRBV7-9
CASSSPTGQVNYEQYF
TGTGCCAGCAGCTCGCCTACGGGACAGGTTAACTACGAGCAGTACTTC
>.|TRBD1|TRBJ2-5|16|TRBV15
CATSSPPGTGQETQYF
TGTGCCACCAGCAGCCCCCCGGGGACAGGCCAAGAGACCCAGTACTTC
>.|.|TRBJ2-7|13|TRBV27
CASSLTQGHEQYF
TGTGCCAGCAGTTTGACGCAGGGACACGAGCAGTACTTC
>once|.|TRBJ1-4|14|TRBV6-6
CASSQGNANEKLFF
TGTGCCAGCAGTCAGGGCAACGCTAATGAAAAACTGTTTTTT
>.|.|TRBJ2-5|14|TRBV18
CASSPVEPGETQYF
TGTGCCAGCTCTCCGGTAGAGCCTGGGGAGACCCAGTACTTC
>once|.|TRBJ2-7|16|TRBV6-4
CASSVGMRQDAYEQYF
TGTGCCAGCAGTGTGGGTATGAGACAGGATGCCTACGAGCAGTACTTC
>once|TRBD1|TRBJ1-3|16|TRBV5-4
CASSFWDRGGSNTIYF
TGTGCCAGCAGCTTTTGGGACAGGGGAGGATCAAACACCATATATTTT
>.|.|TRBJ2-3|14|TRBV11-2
CASTPGGVTDTQYF
TGTGCCAGCACCCCAGGGGGGGTCACAGATACGCAGTATTTT
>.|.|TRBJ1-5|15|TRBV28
CASTIPGGAGQPQHF
TGTGCCAGCACCATCCCCGGGGGGGCGGGTCAGCCCCAGCATTTT
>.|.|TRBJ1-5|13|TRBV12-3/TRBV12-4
CASRRGSNQPQHF
TGTGCCAGCAGGAGGGGGAGCAATCAGCCCCAGCATTTT
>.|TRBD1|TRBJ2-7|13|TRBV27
CASRNRQGYEQYF
TGTGCCAGCAGGAACCGACAGGGGTACGAGCAGTACTTC
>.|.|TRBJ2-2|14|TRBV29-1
CSVGGPRNTGELFF
TGCAGCGTTGGGGGGCCGCGGAACACCGGGGAGCTGTTTTTT
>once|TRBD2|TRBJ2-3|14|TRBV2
CASSDEASGATQYF
TGTGCCAGCAGTGATGAGGCCAGCGGGGCTACGCAGTATTTT
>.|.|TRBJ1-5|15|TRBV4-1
CASSQEAREGQPQHF
TGCGCCAGCAGCCAAGAGGCCAGGGAAGGTCAGCCCCAGCATTTT
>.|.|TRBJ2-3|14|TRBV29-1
CSTRAFGGTDTQYF
TGCAGCACTCGGGCTTTCGGGGGCACAGATACGCAGTATTTT
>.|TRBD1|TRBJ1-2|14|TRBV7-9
CASSLLDRAGGYTF
TGTGCCAGCAGCTTGTTGGACAGGGCGGGTGGCTACACCTTC
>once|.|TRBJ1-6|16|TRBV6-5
CASSSRDGRDNSPLHF
TGTGCCAGCAGTTCCCGGGACGGGCGTGATAATTCACCCCTCCACTTT
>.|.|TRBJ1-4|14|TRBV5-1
CASSPQGIGEKLFF
TGCGCCAGCAGCCCCCAGGGGATAGGGGAAAAACTGTTTTTT
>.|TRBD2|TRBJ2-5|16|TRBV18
CASYASGGLSQETQYF
TGTGCCAGCTACGCCAGCGGGGGGTTATCCCAAGAGACCCAGTACTTC
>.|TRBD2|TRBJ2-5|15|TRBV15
CATSRAVGLAGTQYF
TGTGCCACCAGCAGAGCGGTCGGACTAGCGGGGACCCAGTACTTC